This T cell receptor (beta chain) appears in the sequencing data of a study of T cells in Graves' hyperthyroidism and ophthalmopathy. Newly diagnosed hyperthyroidism patients aged 18 to 65 years had disease lasting under 2 months. Uncontrolled infection, other autoimmune disease, pregnancy or lactation excluded patients. The sample of blood was obtained at first hyperthyroidism diagnosis (before any ophthalmopathy symptoms). RNA transcripts provided the source from which TCR beta CDR3 regions were amplified. HTBI primers were the set used in a first-round RT-PCR of the TCR CDR3. TCRdb itself ran the multiplex PCR reads through MiXCR, one entry per CDR3 protein. The repertoire holds under 750,000 distinct CDR3 sequences, with around 19% as singletons. This clonotype was seen a handful of times. Looked up from germline, CDR1 is MNHEY and CDR2 is SMNVEV (reference sequence). With 5 bases clipped from V and 0 bases from J, the junction kept 4 bases outside the gene matches. The CDR3 loop spans 14 amino acids.

The chain carries TRBV27 and TRBJ2-7; 7 bases map to TRBD1. The clonotype was recovered from a woman between 45 and 60 years old with Graves' hyperthyroidism that later progressed to Graves' ophthalmopathy. Sequencing was done on a sample of blood. CDR3 nucleotides: TGTGCCAGCAGTCCGGGACAGATCTCCTACGAGCAGTACTTC. Its protein is CASSPGQISYEQYF.